This note documents a single T cell receptor (beta chain) sequence. Its antigen is not identified. Germline CDR1 and CDR2: MDHEN and SYDVKM. CDR3 size: 17 residues. With V trimmed by 3 bases and J by 0 bases, 4 bases remained unmatched. Researchers ran the PCR with 60 Vbeta and 13 Jbeta primers. This table comes from immunoSEQ multiplex PCR, and its TCRdb copy is limited to in-frame clones, with some not included. The table lists nearly 100,000 clones, roughly 10% of them singletons. This entry is derived from a study of cytomegalovirus exposure and HLA in healthy donors. Study observations and caveats: An analysis that was carried out later associated some 17,000 TCR beta sequences with HLA alleles at 0.05 false discovery rate.

The gene calls are TRBV28 and TRBJ1-4, with 10 bases identical to TRBD1. The receptor was derived from a man aged 45 to 65 in good health and CMV-seropositive. Input material: PBMCs. The CDR3 loop is CASSLFGQGATNEKLFF. The DNA of the CDR3 is TGTGCCAGCAGTTTGTTCGGACAGGGGGCAACTAATGAAAAACTGTTTTTT.